The 13 T cell receptor beta chains listed next were all sequenced from one sample in a study of cytomegalovirus exposure and HLA in healthy donors. The primer mix had 60 Vbeta and 13 Jbeta primers. TCRdb keeps only in-frame clones here, not all; method: immunoSEQ multiplex PCR. The sample shows 150,000 to 200,000 clones, 75% to 85% of them seen only once. Sequenced material: PBMCs. The receptor set was obtained from a woman aged 50 to 60 in good health and CMV-seronegative.

The gene calls are TRBV27 and TRBJ2-2, with 7 bases matching TRBD1. CDR1 and CDR2 from the germline V gene are MNHEY and SMNVEV (reference sequence). CDR3 length: 15 residues. The trim removed 7 bases at V and 7 bases at J, leaving 12 bases unmatched. This chain's CDR3 is CASTSSGTEDGELFF. CDR3 bases: TGTGCCAGCACCTCCTCCGGGACAGAGGACGGGGAGCTGTTTTTT.

This clone was detected only a few times. This chain links TRBV6-1 with TRBJ1-3; 9 bases are shared with TRBD1. V was pared by 3 bases and J by 3 bases, with 3 bases of the junction left unmatched. The CDR3 is 15 residues long. CDR1 and CDR2 from the germline V gene are MNHNS and SASEGT. In nucleotides, the CDR3 is TGTGCCAGCAGTGAGGGACAGGGTGTTGGAAACACCATATATTTT. As protein: CASSEGQGVGNTIYF.

The chain links TRBV19 to TRBJ2-2; D ambiguous. Germline CDR1 reads LNHDA; CDR2 reads SQIVND (reference sequence). With 5 bases removed from V and 6 bases from J, the gap between germline ends came to 13 bases. The CDR3 sequence is 14 residues long. This chain's CDR3 is CASSPQNGAGELFF. The CDR3 bases are TGTGCCAGTAGTCCCCAAAATGGAGCCGGGGAGCTGTTTTTT.

This rearrangement joins TRBV28 to TRBJ2-7; 7 positions match TRBD2. The CDR3 totals 17 residues. Germline CDR1 is MDHEN and CDR2 is SYDVKM. Trimming took 5 bases from V and 4 from J; bases not matched to a gene: 17. The CDR3 region is CASSLTLPPLAVYEQYF. The CDR3, as DNA: TGTGCCAGCAGTCTGACCTTACCCCCTCTAGCGGTTTACGAGCAGTACTTC.

The gene calls are TRBV7-9 and TRBJ1-2; D is uncertain. V lost 0 bases, J lost 8 bases, and 13 bases lay in between. Germline V gene data show CDR1 as SEHNR and CDR2 as FQNEAQ (reference sequence). The CDR3 consists of 14 residues. CDR3 in DNA: TGTGCCAGCAGCTTAGCGCAAGGAGTCCAAGGCTACACCTTC. It specifies CASSLAQGVQGYTF.

This chain joins TRBV13 and TRBJ2-7, with a tentative D call TRBD1 (6 bases). The germline CDR1 and CDR2 sequences are PRHDT and FYEKMQ (reference sequence). V lost 0 bases to trimming and J lost 4 bases, with 10 bases between them. The CDR3 contains 14 residues. The DNA of the CDR3 is TGTGCCAGCAGCTTAGGGCAAGGGGGATACGAGCAGTACTTC. Its translation is CASSLGQGGYEQYF.

V usage is TRBV6-6 and J usage is TRBJ2-3; 8 nucleotides align to TRBD2. The V gene end was trimmed by 6 bases and the J gene end by 0 bases; junction bases not matched to a gene: 5. CDR3 length equals 15 residues. CDR1 is MNHNY and CDR2 is SVGAGI in the germline V gene (reference sequence). The CDR3 nucleotides are TGTGCCAGCAGCCGAACTAGCGGAAGCACAGATACGCAGTATTTT. Translation: CASSRTSGSTDTQYF.

V is TRBV7-8 and J is TRBJ2-3, with 13 bases matching TRBD2. V was pared by 4 bases and J by 5 bases, with 6 bases of the junction left unmatched. The CDR3 contains 16 residues. Germline V gene lookup returns CDR1 SGHVS and CDR2 FQNEAQ. CDR3 coding DNA: TGTGCCAGCAGCTCCCGGACTAGCGGGAGTAGAGATACGCAGTATTTT. Translating it yields CASSSRTSGSRDTQYF.

This clone was found a few times. This chain connects TRBV28 to TRBJ1-1, with a weak D call TRBD1 (6 bases). The CDR3 sequence is 13 residues long. V lost 3 bases and J lost 10, with 15 bases in between. Germline V gene data show CDR1 as MDHEN and CDR2 as SYDVKM. CDR3 sequence reads: CASSLGGPFSAFF. The CDR3 nucleotides are TGTGCCAGCAGTTTGGGGGGGCCCTTTTCAGCTTTCTTT.

This clone has a handful of counts. The V call is TRBV2, the J call TRBJ2-4; TRBD1 aligns across 10 bases. After removal of 1 base from V and 2 bases from J, the junction contained 8 bases not matched to a gene. The V gene's germline CDR1 is SNHLY and CDR2 FYNNEI. CDR3 length: 18 amino acids. CDR3: CASSEGQGAPVTKNIQYF. DNA for the CDR3: TGTGCCAGCAGTGAAGGACAGGGGGCGCCCGTTACCAAAAACATTCAGTACTTC. The full variable domain, with the rest looked up from reference TRBV2 and TRBJ2-4, is EPEVTQTPSHQVTQMGQEVILRCVPISNHLYFYWYRQILGQKVEFLVSFYNNEISEKSEIFDDQFSVERPDGSNFTLKIRSTKLEDSAMYFCASSEGQGAPVTKNIQYFGAGTRLSVL.

The CDR3 DNA sequence: TGTGCCAGCAGCTTACAGGCAACGAACTATGGCTACACCTTC. It specifies CASSLQATNYGYTF. The gene calls are TRBV5-4 and TRBJ1-2; a possible D gene is TRBD1 (5 bases). Germline CDR1 reads SGHNT; CDR2 reads YYREEE (reference sequence). V was clipped by 2 bases and J by 2 bases, with 10 bases between them. There are 14 residues in the CDR3.

This sequence joins TRBV15 and TRBJ2-3; 8 bases are shared with TRBD1. The CDR3 is 15 amino acids. The germline CDR1 and CDR2 sequences are LNHNV and YYDKDF (reference sequence). V lost 1 base and J lost 5; bases outside the gene matches: 5. CDR3 loop: CATSRGQGAEDTQYF. The DNA of the CDR3 is TGTGCCACCAGCAGAGGGCAGGGGGCGGAAGATACGCAGTATTTT.

The chain is built from TRBV19 and TRBJ2-4, with 9 nucleotides matching TRBD2. Germline-derived CDR1 and CDR2 are LNHDA and SQIVND (reference sequence). The CDR3 totals 17 residues. Trimming cost V 4 bases and J 0 bases; bases outside gene matches: 7. CDR3 sequence (DNA): TGTGCCAGTAGTACCCTAGCGGGAACACTAGCCAAAAACATTCAGTACTTC. This sequence encodes CASSTLAGTLAKNIQYF.